Listed here are 11 T cell receptor beta chains from one sample, sequenced in a study of beta chain features in type 1 diabetes. Their antigens are not known. Overall study results and limits: Significant though moderate, a shortening of TCRB CDR3s appeared in all four CD4+ subsets of Type 1 diabetes patients.

Reverse transcribing all isolated RNA meant expressed TCRB transcripts were sequenced. The assay was immunoSEQ multiplex PCR, and TCRdb's table has in-frame clones only and misses some. The sample lists 600,000 to 700,000 clones; around 12% were seen once. Sequenced sample: naive CD4+ T cells from blood. These receptors originate from a man aged 25-45 years with type 1 diabetes.

In nucleotides, the CDR3 is TGCGCCAGCAGCCAAGCTTGGGGGGCGGGCACCGGGGAGCTGTTTTTT. Protein: CASSQAWGAGTGELFF. J is TRBJ2-2 and V is TRBV4-3, with D perhaps matching TRBD1 or TRBD2 (6 bases each). Trimming pared 1 base from V and 4 bases from J, leaving 13 bases between. CDR1 is LGHNA and CDR2 is YSLEER in the germline V gene. The CDR3 has 16 amino acids.

The V call is TRBV30, the J call TRBJ1-6, with D hard to call. Germline V gene data show CDR1 as GTSNPN and CDR2 as SVGIG (reference sequence). V shed 5 bases and J shed 6 bases, with 14 bases lying between them. The CDR3 loop spans 14 amino acids. The CDR3: CAWGANWGNSPLHF. DNA for the CDR3: TGTGCCTGGGGTGCCAACTGGGGTAATTCACCCCTCCACTTT.

This clone was counted a few times. This chain connects TRBV2 to TRBJ2-7; possibly TRBD2 for D (5 bases). The CDR3 has 11 amino acids. Germline V gives CDR1 SNHLY, CDR2 FYNNEI. V was trimmed by 9 bases and J by 5 bases, leaving 11 bases between them. The CDR3 sequence: CASGLANEQYF. In DNA, the CDR3 is TGTGCCAGTGGCCTAGCAAACGAGCAGTACTTC.

The rearrangement links TRBV28 to TRBJ1-5, with D hard to call. The CDR3 length is 16 residues. Trimming removed 1 base at V and 2 bases at J, with 12 bases between. From germline, CDR1 is MDHEN and CDR2 SYDVKM. CDR3 DNA sequence: TGTGCCAGCAGTTTATTAGACACCACGGGCAATCAGCCCCAGCATTTT. Translated: CASSLLDTTGNQPQHF.

The chain joins TRBV20-1 to TRBJ2-7, with D maybe TRBD1 (5 bases). Between the trimmed V and J ends, which lost 2 bases and 4 bases, there was a span of 6 bases. Germline values: CDR1 DFQATT, CDR2 SNEGSKA (reference sequence). There are 11 residues in the CDR3. CDR3 sequence reads: CSARSGYEQYF. The CDR3 nucleotides are TGCAGTGCTAGATCAGGGTACGAGCAGTACTTC.

The chain recombines TRBV27 with TRBJ1-4; D remains unclear. Germline V gene data show CDR1 as MNHEY and CDR2 as SMNVEV (reference sequence). Trimming stripped 6 bases from V and 8 bases from J, with 7 bases between. This CDR3 is 11 amino acids long. CDR3 sequence reads: CASRGREKLFF. As DNA, the CDR3 is TGTGCCAGCAGGGGAAGGGAAAAACTGTTTTTT. The full variable domain, in which reference TRBV27 and TRBJ1-4 provide the parts outside the CDR3, is EAQVTQNPRYLITVTGKKLTVTCSQNMNHEYMSWYRQDPGLGLRQIYYSMNVEVTDKGDVPEGYKVSRKEKRNFPLILESPSPNQTSLYFCASRGREKLFFGSGTQLSVL.

This chain connects TRBV19 to TRBJ1-6, with 7 bases lining up with TRBD1. This CDR3 is 15 amino acids long. In germline, CDR1 is LNHDA, CDR2 SQIVND (reference sequence). V gave up 7 bases and J gave up 6 bases; unmatched junction bases: 9. CDR3 loop: CASTVGPGGNSPLHF. Written as DNA, the CDR3 is TGTGCCAGTACCGTCGGTCCAGGGGGTAATTCACCCCTCCACTTT.

The CDR3 protein is CASSEKADTQYF. CDR3 in DNA: TGTGCCAGCAGTGAAAAAGCAGATACGCAGTATTTT. V is TRBV25-1 and J is TRBJ2-3, with D hard to call. Trimming cost V 2 bases and J 4 bases, with 4 bases left between them. Germline V lookup: CDR1 MGHDK, CDR2 SYGVNS. CDR3 length equals 12 residues.

This clone was seen only a few times. The V and J genes are TRBV7-6 and TRBJ2-1; either TRBD1 or TRBD2 may supply D (5 bases each). CDR1 is SGHVS and CDR2 is FNYEAQ in the germline V gene. Deletions cut 5 bases from V and 0 bases from J, with 14 bases between. The CDR3 contains 16 residues. The CDR3 spells CASSPGAASSYNEQFF. As DNA, the CDR3 is TGTGCCAGCAGCCCCGGGGCCGCGAGCTCCTACAATGAGCAGTTCTTC.

This clone was counted a single time. This chain joins TRBV11-2 and TRBJ1-1; 7 bases line up with TRBD1. Trimming took 5 bases from V and 6 from J; bases not matched to a gene: 9. CDR3 length: 14 amino acids. CDR1 and CDR2 (germline): SGHAT, FQNNGV. CDR3 in amino acids: CASSVRDRRAEAFF. CDR3 in DNA: TGTGCCAGCAGCGTTCGGGACAGAAGAGCTGAAGCTTTCTTT.

The chain links TRBV7-2 to TRBJ2-2; 10 nucleotides align to TRBD2. Germline CDR1 is SGHTA and CDR2 is FQGNSA. V lost 5 bases and J lost 4; bases outside the gene matches: 10. CDR3 length: 17 residues. DNA of the CDR3: TGTGCCAGCAGCCCTCGTCTAGCGGGGGTTGGCACCGGGGAGCTGTTTTTT. It translates to CASSPRLAGVGTGELFF.